This paragraph covers one T cell receptor (beta chain) sequence. After removal of 4 bases from V and 7 bases from J, the junction contained 15 bases not matched to a gene. The germline V gene encodes CDR1 SGHNT and CDR2 YYREEE (reference sequence). CDR3 length: 17 amino acids. This sample was taken from a study of blood T cell repertoires in COVID-19. Study-wide background: The United States, Italy and Spain supplied acute and convalescent COVID-19 samples. The analysed material was cDNA or gDNA that came from T cells, B-cell-depleted T cells, or PBMCs.

Under the authors' procedure: Reference gene primers were amplified, and this amplification served to estimate nucleated cell counts. Using immunoSEQ multiplex PCR, the repertoire was profiled, and TCRdb retains in-frame clones only, with some absent. D and trimming were read from the DNA, whereas the V and J calls and clone size are those reported in that table. The data contain approximately 120,000 clones, just under 85% of them singletons. This sequence joins TRBV5-4 and TRBJ1-1; 11 nucleotides agree with TRBD1. This clonotype was sampled from a human donor in a cohort sampled during active COVID-19. The material sequenced was peripheral blood. The DNA for the CDR3 is TGTGCCAGCAGCCCAGTAGGACAGGGGGCCCTCGGGGGTGAAGCTTTCTTT. Encoded protein: CASSPVGQGALGGEAFF.